The clone carrying this T cell receptor (beta chain) was seen only a few times. The antigen is undetermined. The V gene end was trimmed by 9 bases and the J gene end by 1 base; junction bases not matched to a gene: 4. CDR1 is SGHTA, CDR2 FQGNSA, per germline. There are 13 residues in the CDR3. This sample was included in a study of T cell repertoires in cytomegalovirus infection. The wider study: Newly reported HLA-C-restricted and thoroughly characterized HLA-B-restricted CMV epitopes were employed. In public TCR beta signatures, there were indications of both CMV infection and matching HLA type. Study conclusions and caveats: HLA-C-restricted CMV clonotypes gave the most frequent clonotype in two of eight donors. The cumulative frequency of public TCR beta families distinguished individuals who carried CMV together with the relevant HLA.

TCRdb re-analysed the reads in MiXCR, keeping a single row per CDR3 protein. The table includes 750,000 to 900,000 distinct CDR3 sequences, almost 30% detected once. The genes are TRBV7-2 and TRBJ2-5, with 8 bases fitting TRBD2. The sample in question was cultured CD8+ T cells from PBMCs, obtained from culture after CMV antigen stimulation. This clonotype was obtained from a human donor in good health (CMV status not recorded). Some clones in this sample may be carry-over from other donors' samples. The CDR3 DNA sequence: TGTGCCAGTGCGGGGGGCATCCAAGAGACCCAGTACTTC. Amino acids: CASAGGIQETQYF.